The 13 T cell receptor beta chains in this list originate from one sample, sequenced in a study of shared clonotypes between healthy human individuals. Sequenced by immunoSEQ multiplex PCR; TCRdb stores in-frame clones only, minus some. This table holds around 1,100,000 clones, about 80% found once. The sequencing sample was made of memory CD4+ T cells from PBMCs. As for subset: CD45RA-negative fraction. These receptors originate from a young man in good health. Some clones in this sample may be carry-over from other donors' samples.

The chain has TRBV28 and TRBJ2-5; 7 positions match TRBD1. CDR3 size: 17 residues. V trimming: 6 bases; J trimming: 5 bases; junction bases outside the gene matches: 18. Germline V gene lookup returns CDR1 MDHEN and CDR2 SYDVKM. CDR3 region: CASSFRLLYRGRETQYF. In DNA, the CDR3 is TGTGCCAGCAGCTTCCGATTACTTTACAGGGGTCGGGAGACCCAGTACTTC.

The CDR3 here is CASNALSDEQYF. The CDR3 DNA follows: TGTGCCAGCAACGCCCTTTCAGACGAGCAGTACTTC. The gene calls are TRBV28 and TRBJ2-5; D is uncertain. The last part of the DNA fits TRBJ2-7 better; the J call may be wrong. From germline, CDR1 is MDHEN and CDR2 SYDVKM. This CDR3 region has 12 residues.

This CDR3 reads CASSHPLTDTQYF. CDR3 nucleotides: TGCGCCAGCAGCCACCCCTTAACAGATACGCAGTATTTT. The chain couples TRBV23-1 to TRBJ2-3; no definite D call. TRBV23-1 belongs to the ORF category, with a function that is uncertain. Trimming cost V 6 bases and J 3 bases, with 10 bases left between them. The CDR3 is 13 amino acids.

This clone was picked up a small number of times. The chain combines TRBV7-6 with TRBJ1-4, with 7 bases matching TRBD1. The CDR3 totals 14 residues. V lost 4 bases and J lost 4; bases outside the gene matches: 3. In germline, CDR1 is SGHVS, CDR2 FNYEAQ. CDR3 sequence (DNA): TGTGCCAGCAGCTCGGGACAGTTTAATGAAAAACTGTTTTTT. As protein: CASSSGQFNEKLFF.

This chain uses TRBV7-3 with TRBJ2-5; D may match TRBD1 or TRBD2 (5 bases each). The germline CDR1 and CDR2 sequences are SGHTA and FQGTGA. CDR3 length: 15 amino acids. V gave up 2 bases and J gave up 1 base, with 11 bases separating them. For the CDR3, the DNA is TGTGCCAGCAGCTTAGGGACGCAGGGCCAAGAGACCCAGTACTTC. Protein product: CASSLGTQGQETQYF. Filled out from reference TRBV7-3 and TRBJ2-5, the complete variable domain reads GAGVSQTPSNKVTEKGKYVELRCDPISGHTALYWYRQSLGQGPEFLIYFQGTGAADDSGLPNDRFFAVRPEGSVSTLKIQRTERGDSAVYLCASSLGTQGQETQYFGPGTRLLVL.

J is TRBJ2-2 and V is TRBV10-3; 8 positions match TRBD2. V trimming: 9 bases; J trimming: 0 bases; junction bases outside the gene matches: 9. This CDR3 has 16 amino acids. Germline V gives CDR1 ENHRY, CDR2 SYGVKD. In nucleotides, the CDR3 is TGTGCCATGGGGACTAGTTCGACCACGAACACCGGGGAGCTGTTTTTT. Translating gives CAMGTSSTTNTGELFF.

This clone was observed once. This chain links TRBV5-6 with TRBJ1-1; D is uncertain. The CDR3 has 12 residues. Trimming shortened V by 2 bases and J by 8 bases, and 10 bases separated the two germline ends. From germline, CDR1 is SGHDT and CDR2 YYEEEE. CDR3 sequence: CASSFYSTEAFF. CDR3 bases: TGTGCCAGCAGCTTTTATTCTACCGAAGCTTTCTTT.

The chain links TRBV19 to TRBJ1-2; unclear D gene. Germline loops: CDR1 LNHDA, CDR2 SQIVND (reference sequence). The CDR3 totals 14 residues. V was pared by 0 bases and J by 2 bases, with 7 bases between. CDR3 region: CASSIEYKNYGYTF. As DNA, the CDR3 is TGTGCCAGTAGTATAGAGTACAAGAACTATGGCTACACCTTC. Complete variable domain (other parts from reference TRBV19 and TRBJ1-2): DGGITQSPKYLFRKEGQNVTLSCEQNLNHDAMYWYRQDPGQGLRLIYYSQIVNDFQKGDIAEGYSVSREKKESFPLTVTSAQKNPTAFYLCASSIEYKNYGYTFGSGTRLTVV.

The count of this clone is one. The CDR3 DNA reads as TGTGCCAGCAGCCGGGGAGATTCGGCAGTCTTTACTAACTATGGCTACACCTTC. This sequence encodes CASSRGDSAVFTNYGYTF. The chain uses TRBV5-4 and TRBJ1-2; D remains ambiguous. This CDR3 has 18 amino acids. Per germline, CDR1 SGHNT and CDR2 YYREEE (reference sequence). V was pared by 4 bases and J by 0 bases, with 22 bases between.

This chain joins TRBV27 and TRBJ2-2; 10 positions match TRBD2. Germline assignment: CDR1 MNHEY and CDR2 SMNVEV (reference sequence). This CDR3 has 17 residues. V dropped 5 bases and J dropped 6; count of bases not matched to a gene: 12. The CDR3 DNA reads TGTGCCAGCAGTAAGGGACTAGCGAGCCGTGGGGCCGGGGAGCTGTTTTTT. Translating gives CASSKGLASRGAGELFF.

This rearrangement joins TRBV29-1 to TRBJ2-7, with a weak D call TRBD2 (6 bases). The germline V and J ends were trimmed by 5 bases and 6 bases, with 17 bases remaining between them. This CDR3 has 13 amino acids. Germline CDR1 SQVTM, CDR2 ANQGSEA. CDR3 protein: CSVKGTSSREQYF. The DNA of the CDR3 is TGCAGCGTTAAAGGTACTAGCTCGCGCGAGCAGTACTTC.

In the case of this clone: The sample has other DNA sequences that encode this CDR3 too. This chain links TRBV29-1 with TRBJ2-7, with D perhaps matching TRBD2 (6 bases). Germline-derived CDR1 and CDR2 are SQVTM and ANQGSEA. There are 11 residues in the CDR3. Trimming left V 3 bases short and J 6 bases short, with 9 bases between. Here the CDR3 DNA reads TGCAGCGTTGAGGGGGGAGCCGAGCAGTACTTC. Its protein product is CSVEGGAEQYF.

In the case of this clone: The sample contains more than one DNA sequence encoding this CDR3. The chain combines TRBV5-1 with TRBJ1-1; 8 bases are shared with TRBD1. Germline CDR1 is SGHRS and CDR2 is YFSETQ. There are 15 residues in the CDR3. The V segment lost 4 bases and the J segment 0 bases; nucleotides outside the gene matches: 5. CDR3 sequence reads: CASSLPTGVNTEAFF. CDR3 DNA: TGCGCCAGCAGCCTCCCGACAGGGGTGAACACTGAAGCTTTCTTT.